The rows below give T cell receptor beta chains drawn from one sample of a study of T-cell memory formation after mild COVID-19. TCRdb redid the calling of the 5' RACE reads with MiXCR, one entry per CDR3 protein. The data contain roughly 620,000 distinct CDR3 sequences, about a sixth of them singletons. Input material: PBMCs or a T cell subset sorted from them (not recorded which). Receptors were obtained from an adult woman who had mild COVID-19 (a few samples of this study predate the infection). Cell type and time point are not known. CDR3s include the opening cysteine and the closing phenylalanine or tryptophan. D genes are given only for firm matches. Rows give clone size only sometimes, using once, few, many, or a class for an expanded clone.

j_gene,abundance,v_gene,d_gene,CDR3nt,CDR3aa
TRBJ2-5,NA,TRBV6-6,NA,TGTGCCAGCAGTTACACAGGGCATCCCGGAGAGACCCAGTACTTC,CASSYTGHPGETQYF
TRBJ1-1,NA,TRBV7-9,NA,TGTGCCAGCAGCTTTAAAAGGGTTTACACTGAAGCTTTCTTT,CASSFKRVYTEAFF
TRBJ2-1,NA,TRBV7-8,NA,TGTGCCAGCAGCACTAGGCTCAATGAGCAGTTCTTC,CASSTRLNEQFF
TRBJ2-5,NA,TRBV10-2,TRBD2,TGCGCCAGCAAAGTCGGGGGGGCGGAGACCCAGTACTTC,CASKVGGAETQYF
TRBJ2-3,few,TRBV15,TRBD1,TGTGCCACCAGCAGAGTACCCCGGACAGGGGACTCAGATACGCAGTATTTT,CATSRVPRTGDSDTQYF
TRBJ2-3,NA,TRBV7-3,TRBD2,TGTGCCAGCAGCTTAAACCCCCTTTCAGCGGGGGGGTCCGCAGATACGCAGTATTTT,CASSLNPLSAGGSADTQYF
TRBJ2-1,NA,TRBV3-1,NA,TGTGCCAGCAGCGTAATCCCCGGGACCGCCGCTGAGCAGTTCTTC,CASSVIPGTAAEQFF
TRBJ2-5,NA,TRBV5-4,NA,TGTGCCAGCAGTTCCGGACAGATCCAAGAGACCCAGTACTTC,CASSSGQIQETQYF
TRBJ2-5,few,TRBV12-5,TRBD1,TGTGCTAGTGGTTTGCCTAACCCGGACAGGGCCCGGCATGAGACCCAGTACTTC,CASGLPNPDRARHETQYF
TRBJ2-3,few,TRBV5-1,NA,TGCGCCAGCAGCTTTACTCAGGGGTCCGATACGCAGTATTTT,CASSFTQGSDTQYF
TRBJ2-7,NA,TRBV4-2,NA,TGTGCCAGCAGCCAAGCAACGGAGCTCGAGCAGTACTTC,CASSQATELEQYF
TRBJ1-2,NA,TRBV7-9,NA,TGTGCCAGCAGCCCTGAGGGGTTGAGGCTTGGCTACACCTTC,CASSPEGLRLGYTF
TRBJ1-1,NA,TRBV2,NA,TGTGCCAGCAGTGAGTTAAGGTTATCTGAAGCTTTCTTT,CASSELRLSEAFF
TRBJ2-2,few,TRBV27,NA,TGTGCCAGCAGTTTATCAGGGTTCTCCGGGGAGCTGTTTTTT,CASSLSGFSGELFF
TRBJ1-3,many,TRBV28,NA,TGTGCCAGCAGTCTAGACAGTCTCTCTGGAAACACCATATATTTT,CASSLDSLSGNTIYF
TRBJ2-3,NA,TRBV6-2/TRBV6-3,TRBD2,TGTGCCAGCAGTCGACGAATCTTTCCGGGACTAGCGGGCAAAGATACGCAGTATTTT,CASSRRIFPGLAGKDTQYF
TRBJ2-7,once,TRBV18,NA,TGTGCCAGCTCGAAGTCCCCCGCCTACGAGCAGTACTTC,CASSKSPAYEQYF
TRBJ1-1,NA,TRBV5-6,NA,TGTGCCAGCAGCCTGCCGACAGAGAACACTGAAGCTTTCTTT,CASSLPTENTEAFF
TRBJ2-3,NA,TRBV20-1,NA,TGCAGTGCTAGACCGGGAAGATCCCACACAGATACGCAGTATTTT,CSARPGRSHTDTQYF
TRBJ1-5,few,TRBV13,TRBD1,TGTGCCAGCAGCAAGACGGACAGGGGCGTCGGACAGCCCCAGCATTTT,CASSKTDRGVGQPQHF
TRBJ1-2,many,TRBV12-3/TRBV12-4,TRBD1,TGTGCCAGCAGTTTAGGGACAGGGGGCGACTATGGCTACACCTTC,CASSLGTGGDYGYTF
TRBJ2-5,few,TRBV7-6,NA,TGTGCCAGCAGCCCACGGACGGTACGGGAGACCCAGTACTTC,CASSPRTVRETQYF
TRBJ2-7,few,TRBV4-2,TRBD2,TGTGCCAGCAGCCAAGTGACTAGCGGGAACTCCTACGAGCAGTACTTC,CASSQVTSGNSYEQYF
TRBJ2-3,NA,TRBV20-1,NA,TGCAGTGCTAGAATAAGTGCTAGCACAGATACGCAGTATTTT,CSARISASTDTQYF
TRBJ1-2,NA,TRBV3-1,NA,TGTGCCAGCAGCCAAGATTCCGGGGGCGGTGGCTATGGCTACACCTTC,CASSQDSGGGGYGYTF
TRBJ2-3,few,TRBV24-1,TRBD2,TGTGCCACCAGTGTGTCGGGAGGGATTAGTGCAGATACGCAGTATTTT,CATSVSGGISADTQYF